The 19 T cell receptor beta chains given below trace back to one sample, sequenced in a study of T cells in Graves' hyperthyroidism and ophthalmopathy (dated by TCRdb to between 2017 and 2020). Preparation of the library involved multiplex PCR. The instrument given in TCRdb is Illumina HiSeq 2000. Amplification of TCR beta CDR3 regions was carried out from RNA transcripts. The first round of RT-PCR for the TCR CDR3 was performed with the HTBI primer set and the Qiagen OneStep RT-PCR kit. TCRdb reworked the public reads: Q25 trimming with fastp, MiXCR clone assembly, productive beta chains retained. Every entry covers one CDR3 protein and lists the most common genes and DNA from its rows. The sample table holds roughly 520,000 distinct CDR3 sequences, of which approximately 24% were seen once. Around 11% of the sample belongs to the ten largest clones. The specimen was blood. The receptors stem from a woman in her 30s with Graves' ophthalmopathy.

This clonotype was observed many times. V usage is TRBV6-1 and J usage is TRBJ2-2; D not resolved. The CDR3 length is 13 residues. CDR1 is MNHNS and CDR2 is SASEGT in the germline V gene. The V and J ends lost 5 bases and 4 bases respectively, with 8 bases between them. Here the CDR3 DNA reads TGTGCCAGCAGTCCGGTAGGCACCGGGGAGCTGTTTTTT. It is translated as CASSPVGTGELFF.

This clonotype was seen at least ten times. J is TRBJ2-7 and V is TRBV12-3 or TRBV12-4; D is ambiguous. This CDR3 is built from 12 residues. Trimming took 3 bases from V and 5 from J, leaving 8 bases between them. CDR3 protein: CASSFGQDEQYF. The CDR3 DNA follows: TGTGCCAGCAGTTTCGGCCAGGACGAGCAGTACTTC.

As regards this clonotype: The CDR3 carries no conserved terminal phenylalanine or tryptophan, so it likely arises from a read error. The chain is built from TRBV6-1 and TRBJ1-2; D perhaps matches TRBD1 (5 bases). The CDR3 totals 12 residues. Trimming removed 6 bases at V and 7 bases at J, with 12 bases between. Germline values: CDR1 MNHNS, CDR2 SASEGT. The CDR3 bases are TGTGCCAGCAGCCAACTGGGGCCTGGCTACACCTAC. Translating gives CASSQLGPGYTY.

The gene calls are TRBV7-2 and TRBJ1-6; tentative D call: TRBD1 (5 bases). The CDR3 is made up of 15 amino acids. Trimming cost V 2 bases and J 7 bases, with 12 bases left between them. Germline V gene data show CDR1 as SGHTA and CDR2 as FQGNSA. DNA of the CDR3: TGTGCCAGCAGCTTAATCTGGGGGGGAAATTCACCCCTCCACTTT. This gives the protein CASSLIWGGNSPLHF.

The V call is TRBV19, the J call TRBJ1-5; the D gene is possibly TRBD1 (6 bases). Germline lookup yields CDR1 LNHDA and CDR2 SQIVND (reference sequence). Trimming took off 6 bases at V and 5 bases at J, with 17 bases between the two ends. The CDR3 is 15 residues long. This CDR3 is CASSATNDRYQPQHF. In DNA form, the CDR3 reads TGTGCCAGTAGCGCTACCAACGACAGGTATCAGCCCCAGCATTTT.

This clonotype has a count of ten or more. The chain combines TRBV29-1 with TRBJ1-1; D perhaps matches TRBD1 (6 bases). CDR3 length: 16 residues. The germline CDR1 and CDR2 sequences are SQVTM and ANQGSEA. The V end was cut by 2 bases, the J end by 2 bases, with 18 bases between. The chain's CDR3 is CSVERGGPLANTEAFF. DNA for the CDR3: TGCAGCGTTGAAAGGGGGGGACCTTTAGCAAACACTGAAGCTTTCTTT.

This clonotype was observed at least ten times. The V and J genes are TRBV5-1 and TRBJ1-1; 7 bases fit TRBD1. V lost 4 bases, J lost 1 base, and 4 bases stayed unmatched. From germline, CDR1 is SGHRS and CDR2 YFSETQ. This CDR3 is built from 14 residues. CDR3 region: CASSGTGANTEAFF. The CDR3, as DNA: TGCGCCAGCAGCGGAACAGGGGCGAACACTGAAGCTTTCTTT.

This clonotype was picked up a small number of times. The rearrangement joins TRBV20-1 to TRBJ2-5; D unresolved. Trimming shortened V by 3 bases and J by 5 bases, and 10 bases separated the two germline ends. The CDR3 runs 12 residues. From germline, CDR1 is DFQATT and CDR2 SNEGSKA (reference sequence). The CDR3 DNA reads TGCAGTGCTAGTAAGACTGGCGAGACCCAGTACTTC. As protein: CSASKTGETQYF.

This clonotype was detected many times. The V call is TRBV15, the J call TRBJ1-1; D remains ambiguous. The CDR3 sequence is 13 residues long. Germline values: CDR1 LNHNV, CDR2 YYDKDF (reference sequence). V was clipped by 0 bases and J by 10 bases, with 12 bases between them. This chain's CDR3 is CATSRDYTGVAFF. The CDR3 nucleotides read TGTGCCACCAGCAGAGATTATACGGGAGTAGCTTTCTTT.

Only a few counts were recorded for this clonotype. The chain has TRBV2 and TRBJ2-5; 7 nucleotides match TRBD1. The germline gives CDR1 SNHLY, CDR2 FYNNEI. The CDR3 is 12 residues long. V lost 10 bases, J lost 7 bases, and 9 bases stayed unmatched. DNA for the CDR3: TGTGCCACCCAGGGGGAACCTGGGACCCAGTACTTC. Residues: CATQGEPGTQYF.

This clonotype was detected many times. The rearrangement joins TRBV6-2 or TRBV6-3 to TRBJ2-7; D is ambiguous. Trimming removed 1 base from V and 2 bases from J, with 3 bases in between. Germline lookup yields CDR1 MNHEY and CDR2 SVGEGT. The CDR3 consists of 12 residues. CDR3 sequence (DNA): TGTGCCAGCAGTTACTACGCCTACGAGCAGTACTTC. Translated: CASSYYAYEQYF.

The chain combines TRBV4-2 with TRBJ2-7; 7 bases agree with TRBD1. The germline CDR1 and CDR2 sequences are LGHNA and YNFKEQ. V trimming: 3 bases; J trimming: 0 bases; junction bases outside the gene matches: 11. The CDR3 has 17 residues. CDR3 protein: CASSHPPGTAYSYEQYF. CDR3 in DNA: TGTGCCAGCAGCCATCCACCCGGGACAGCTTACTCCTACGAGCAGTACTTC.

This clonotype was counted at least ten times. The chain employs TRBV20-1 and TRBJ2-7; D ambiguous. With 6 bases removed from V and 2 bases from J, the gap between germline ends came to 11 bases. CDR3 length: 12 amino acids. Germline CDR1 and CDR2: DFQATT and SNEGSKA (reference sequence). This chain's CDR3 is CSAPDQTYEQYF. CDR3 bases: TGCAGTGCACCCGACCAAACCTACGAGCAGTACTTC.

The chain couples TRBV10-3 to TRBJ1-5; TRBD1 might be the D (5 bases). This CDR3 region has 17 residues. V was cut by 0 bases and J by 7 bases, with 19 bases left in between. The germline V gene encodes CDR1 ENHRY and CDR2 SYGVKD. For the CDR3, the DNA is TGTGCCATCAGTGAGTCGATCGGGTCGGGGGATGGACAGCCCCAGCATTTT. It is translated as CAISESIGSGDGQPQHF.

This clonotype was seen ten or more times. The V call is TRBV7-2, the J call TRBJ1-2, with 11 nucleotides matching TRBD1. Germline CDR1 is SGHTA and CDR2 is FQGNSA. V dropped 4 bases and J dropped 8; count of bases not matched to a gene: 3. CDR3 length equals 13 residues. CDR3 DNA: TGTGCCAGCAGCTCCAGGACAGGGGGCGGCTACACCTTC. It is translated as CASSSRTGGGYTF. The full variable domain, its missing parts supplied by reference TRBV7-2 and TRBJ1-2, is GAGVSQSPSNKVTEKGKDVELRCDPISGHTALYWYRQSLGQGLEFLIYFQGNSAPDKSGLPSDRFSAERTGGSVSTLTIQRTQQEDSAVYLCASSSRTGGGYTFGSGTRLTVV.

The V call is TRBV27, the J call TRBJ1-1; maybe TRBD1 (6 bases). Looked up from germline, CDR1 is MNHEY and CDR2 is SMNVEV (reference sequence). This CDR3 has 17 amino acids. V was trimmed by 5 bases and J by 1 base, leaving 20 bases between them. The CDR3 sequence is CASSPRGGGSRNTEAFF. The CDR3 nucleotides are TGTGCCAGCAGTCCAAGGGGGGGTGGGTCCCGGAACACTGAAGCTTTCTTT.

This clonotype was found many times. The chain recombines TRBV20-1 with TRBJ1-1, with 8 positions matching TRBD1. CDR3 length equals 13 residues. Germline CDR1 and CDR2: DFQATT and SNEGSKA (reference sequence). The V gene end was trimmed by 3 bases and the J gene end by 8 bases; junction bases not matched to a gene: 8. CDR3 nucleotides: TGCAGTGCTAGGGGGCTTGGACAGGGAGAAGCTTTCTTT. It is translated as CSARGLGQGEAFF.

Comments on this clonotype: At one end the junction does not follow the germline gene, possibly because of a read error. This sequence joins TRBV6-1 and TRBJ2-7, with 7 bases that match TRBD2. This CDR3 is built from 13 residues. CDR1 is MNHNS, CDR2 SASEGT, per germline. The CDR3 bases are TGTGCCGGCAGACCCGGGACTATAGCCGAGCAGTACTTC. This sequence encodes CAGRPGTIAEQYF.

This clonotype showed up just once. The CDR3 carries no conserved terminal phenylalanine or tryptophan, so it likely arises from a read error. This chain's CDR3 is CASSLDREGTEAFV. The CDR3 bases are TGTGCCAGCAGTTTAGACAGGGAGGGTACTGAAGCTTTCGTT. The chain couples TRBV7-8 to TRBJ1-1; 7 positions agree with TRBD1. The CDR3 has 14 amino acids. Germline CDR1 reads SGHVS; CDR2 reads FQNEAQ.